The clone carrying this TCR beta chain was detected a few times. Antigen unknown. These data belong to a study of cytomegalovirus exposure and HLA in healthy donors. Study results and caveats: TCR beta sequences reportedly predicted most subjects' HLA-A and HLA-B alleles accurately. A later analysis linked a missense variant in DCLRE1C to the trimming of TCR beta V and J genes. An observed cluster of highly shared sequence variants was recorded as a likely sequencing artifact.

CDR3 size: 12 residues. Trimming cost V 5 bases and J 2 bases, with 6 bases left between them. Germline assignment: CDR1 KGHSH and CDR2 LQKENI. The PCR used 60 Vbeta and 13 Jbeta primers. Profiling relied on immunoSEQ multiplex PCR, and the TCRdb table lists in-frame clones only, not all of them. The sample shows roughly 190,000 clones, roughly 80% of them seen only once. The rearrangement uses TRBV18 and TRBJ2-5; D gene unclear. The receptor was isolated from a woman aged 25 to 39 in good health and CMV-seropositive. The specimen was PBMCs. The CDR3 region has the DNA TGTGCCAGCTCAATTTATCAAGAGACCCAGTACTTC. As protein: CASSIYQETQYF.